Presented here are 9 T cell receptor beta chains from one specimen sequenced in a study of OX40 agonist ivuxolimab in advanced cancers. Produced via immunoSEQ multiplex PCR; TCRdb's table is partial and in-frame only. The table lists 80,000 or so clones, around 91% of them singletons. The sample here was CD4+ or CD8+ T cells sorted from blood, taken in a trial of the OX40 agonist ivuxolimab. The receptors here all came from an adult with an advanced solid tumor such as melanoma, head and neck, liver or kidney cancer.

The rearrangement uses TRBV5-4 and TRBJ2-2; 7 bases line up with TRBD2. The CDR3 is made up of 15 amino acids. Germline CDR1 is SGHNT and CDR2 is YYREEE (reference sequence). V trimming: 0 bases; J trimming: 3 bases; junction bases outside the gene matches: 2. Here the CDR3 reads CASSLGTRDTGELFF. CDR3 nucleotide sequence: TGTGCCAGCAGCTTGGGGACTAGAGACACCGGGGAGCTGTTTTTT.

This chain uses TRBV4-2 with TRBJ2-1; no reliable D call. Trimming pared 2 bases from V and 9 bases from J, leaving 11 bases between. The germline CDR1 and CDR2 sequences are LGHNA and YNFKEQ. The CDR3 covers 13 residues. Here the CDR3 reads CASSQPAWPEQFF. The CDR3 nucleotides read TGTGCCAGCAGCCAACCCGCCTGGCCTGAGCAGTTCTTC.

The rearrangement uses TRBV7-3 and TRBJ2-1; a possible D gene is TRBD2 (5 bases). This CDR3 contains 16 residues. V was shortened by 1 base and J by 2 bases, with 12 bases between the two germline ends. Germline V gene data show CDR1 as SGHTA and CDR2 as FQGTGA. The CDR3: CASSLRRTGTYNEQFF. In nucleotides, the CDR3 is TGTGCCAGCAGCTTAAGGAGGACGGGAACCTACAATGAGCAGTTCTTC.

This chain uses TRBV30 with TRBJ1-3; weak D call: TRBD1 (5 bases). V shed 7 bases and J shed 0 bases, with 13 bases lying between them. The CDR3 covers 14 residues. Germline-derived CDR1 and CDR2 are GTSNPN and SVGIG (reference sequence). The CDR3 nucleotides read TGTGCCTCGACAGTCGATCCCTCTGGAAACACCATATATTTT. It codes for CASTVDPSGNTIYF.

The chain couples TRBV6-6 to TRBJ2-5; 7 nucleotides line up with TRBD1. The germline V gene encodes CDR1 MNHNY and CDR2 SVGAGI (reference sequence). V trimming: 5 bases; J trimming: 5 bases; junction bases outside the gene matches: 5. The CDR3 spans 13 residues. The DNA of the CDR3 is TGTGCCAGCAGTAACACAGGGGACGAGACCCAGTACTTC. Its protein product is CASSNTGDETQYF.

The chain carries TRBV5-6 and TRBJ1-2; perhaps TRBD1 as D (5 bases). Germline assignment: CDR1 SGHDT and CDR2 YYEEEE. Trimming removed 4 bases from V and 1 base from J, with 20 bases in between. CDR3 length: 17 amino acids. The CDR3 here is CASSKKNTGLLNYGYTF. Written as DNA, the CDR3 is TGTGCCAGCAGCAAAAAAAATACAGGCTTACTTAACTATGGCTACACCTTC.

The J gene is TRBJ1-2, the V gene TRBV4-3; D uncertain. The CDR3 contains 16 residues. Trimming shortened V by 0 bases and J by 2 bases, and 13 bases separated the two germline ends. Per the germline V gene, CDR1 is LGHNA and CDR2 is YSLEER. The CDR3 protein is CASSQDYPDPNYGYTF. The CDR3 DNA reads as TGCGCCAGCAGCCAAGACTATCCGGACCCAAACTATGGCTACACCTTC.

The chain has TRBV29-1 and TRBJ1-1; the match to TRBD1 covers 8 bases. Per the germline V gene, CDR1 is SQVTM and CDR2 is ANQGSEA. Losses at the gene ends were 3 bases for V and 6 bases for J; bases not matched to a gene: 6. This CDR3 spans 13 amino acids. The CDR3, as DNA: TGCAGCGTTGACGCACAGGGGGGGGCTGAAGCTTTCTTT. Translation: CSVDAQGGAEAFF.

The table lists this clone with a count of one. The V and J genes are TRBV6-1 and TRBJ2-7; D possibly corresponds to TRBD2 (5 bases). V lost 6 bases and J 2 bases, leaving 14 bases between the germline ends. The germline V gene encodes CDR1 MNHNS and CDR2 SASEGT. The CDR3 is 14 residues long. The CDR3 coding sequence is TGTGCCAGCAGCAATACCGGGATAACCTACGAGCAGTACTTC. This gives the protein CASSNTGITYEQYF.